This T cell receptor (beta chain) was sequenced for a study of CD8+ T cells in alopecia areata. CDR3 length: 15 amino acids. V shed 7 bases and J shed 9 bases, with 19 bases lying between them. Per the germline V gene, CDR1 is LNHNV and CDR2 is YYDKDF (reference sequence). RNA extraction was followed by reverse transcription into cDNA, which acted as the sequencing template. Generated by immunoSEQ multiplex PCR, the TCRdb table keeps only in-frame clones and is missing some. The repertoire holds hundreds of thousands of clones, with more than 55% as singletons. Treatment defined: oral pan-JAK inhibitor, 5-10 mg twice daily.

This receptor was taken from a human donor with alopecia areata. The chain is built from TRBV15 and TRBJ1-6, with D possibly being TRBD1 (5 bases). The starting material was CD4+ T cells sorted from blood, obtained at week 44, from a patient treated with tofacitinib. The chain's CDR3 is CATTPGQGSLSPLHF. The CDR3 bases are TGTGCCACCACCCCTGGGCAGGGCTCACTTTCACCCCTCCACTTT. Drawing the rest from reference TRBV15 and TRBJ1-6, the complete variable domain is DAMVIQNPRYQVTQFGKPVTLSCSQTLNHNVMYWYQQKSSQAPKLLFHYYDKDFNNEADTPDNFQSRRPNTSFCFLDIRSPGLGDTAMYLCATTPGQGSLSPLHFGNGTRLTVT.